The 13 T cell receptor beta chains reported below all come from one sample, sequenced in a study of spatial heterogeneity in lung cancer. General observations from the study: It was found that expanded intratumoral alpha and beta TCR counts tracked tumor mutation counts.

For these receptors, no antigen is known. TCRdb called the 5' RACE reads again in MiXCR, with one record for every CDR3 protein. The repertoire holds more than 7,500 distinct CDR3 sequences, with roughly 8.4% as singletons. The time point here: sample taken at primary tumor resection. The sequences come from lung tumor tissue, collected at surgery. The receptor source for this set is a male donor with early-stage non-small cell lung cancer.

Ten or more counts support this clonotype. The chain recombines TRBV5-6 with TRBJ2-5; D not resolved. Germline V gene sequence: CDR1 SGHDT, CDR2 YYEEEE. V was pared by 4 bases and J by 3 bases, with 13 bases between. The CDR3 has 14 amino acids. CDR3 amino acids: CASSPGWSEETQYF. The CDR3 DNA follows: TGTGCCAGCAGCCCCGGCTGGTCCGAAGAGACCCAGTACTTC.

This clonotype was picked up many times. The chain couples TRBV18 to TRBJ1-2; the match to TRBD1 covers 10 bases. There are 14 residues in the CDR3. The germline CDR1 and CDR2 sequences are KGHSH and LQKENI. V lost 3 bases and J lost 2; bases outside the gene matches: 0. CDR3 region: CASSPGQGNYGYTF. The CDR3 region has the DNA TGTGCCAGCTCACCGGGACAGGGGAACTATGGCTACACCTTC.

This clonotype was recorded many times. The chain combines TRBV24-1 with TRBJ2-2; D is perhaps TRBD1 (6 bases). This CDR3 is built from 14 residues. Germline CDR1 reads KGHDR; CDR2 reads SFDVKD. Trimming took off 3 bases at V and 5 bases at J, with 9 bases between the two ends. Here the CDR3 reads CATSDGGRTGELFF. CDR3 nucleotides: TGTGCCACCAGTGATGGGGGCAGGACCGGGGAGCTGTTTTTT.

This clonotype was counted at least ten times. V is TRBV20-1 and J is TRBJ1-1; maybe TRBD1 (6 bases). V gave up 1 base and J gave up 5 bases, with 17 bases separating them. Germline V gene data show CDR1 as DFQATT and CDR2 as SNEGSKA (reference sequence). The CDR3 has 15 residues. The CDR3 DNA follows: TGCAGTGCTAGAGGTCCTAAACGGGGGCGGACTGAAGCTTTCTTT. Encoded protein: CSARGPKRGRTEAFF.

This clonotype was observed at least ten times. The J gene is TRBJ2-7, the V gene TRBV5-1; no clear D gene. The V gene lost 0 bases and the J gene lost 5 bases, with 9 bases spanning the gap. Germline V gene sequence: CDR1 SGHRS, CDR2 YFSETQ. The CDR3 contains 13 residues. DNA of the CDR3: TGCGCCAGCAGCTTGGGACTTTCGGACGAGCAGTACTTC. Its protein product is CASSLGLSDEQYF.

In its sample, this clonotype was seen many times. The chain carries TRBV29-1 and TRBJ1-1, with 7 positions matching TRBD1. Germline CDR1 reads SQVTM; CDR2 reads ANQGSEA. V trimming: 8 bases; J trimming: 8 bases; junction bases outside the gene matches: 11. The CDR3 spans 12 residues. CDR3 protein: CSSSETGVEAFF. The CDR3 DNA follows: TGCAGCTCTAGTGAAACAGGGGTCGAAGCTTTCTTT.

CDR3 in amino acids: CASSASSGQETQYF. The CDR3 nucleotides are TGTGCCAGCAGTGCCTCTAGCGGCCAAGAGACCCAGTACTTC. V usage is TRBV2 and J usage is TRBJ2-5, with 7 bases fitting TRBD2. V lost 4 bases, J lost 1 base, and 3 bases stayed unmatched. Germline assignment: CDR1 SNHLY and CDR2 FYNNEI. This CDR3 contains 14 residues.

Ten or more counts support this clonotype. This chain uses TRBV4-1 with TRBJ1-1; no clear D. The length of the CDR3 is 16 residues. Deletions cut 0 bases from V and 1 base from J, with 12 bases between. Per the germline V gene, CDR1 is MGHRA and CDR2 is YSYEKL. This chain's CDR3 is CASSQDAKQRNTEAFF. CDR3 DNA sequence: TGCGCCAGCAGCCAAGACGCGAAGCAGAGGAACACTGAAGCTTTCTTT.

There are many counts of this clonotype. The chain recombines TRBV20-1 with TRBJ2-3; TRBD1 might be the D (6 bases). This CDR3 has 14 residues. The V end lost 6 bases, the J end lost 1 base, and 14 bases lay between the germline ends. Germline loops: CDR1 DFQATT, CDR2 SNEGSKA (reference sequence). In DNA, the CDR3 is TGCAGTGCGATGGACAGCCTTGGCACAGATACGCAGTATTTT. Its protein is CSAMDSLGTDTQYF.

This clonotype was seen many times. This chain uses TRBV20-1 with TRBJ2-3, with 14 nucleotides matching TRBD2. The V gene's germline CDR1 is DFQATT and CDR2 SNEGSKA (reference sequence). The CDR3 extends over 14 amino acids. Trimming cost V 5 bases and J 9 bases; bases outside gene matches: 7. CDR3 coding DNA: TGCAGTGCTGGACCGGGACTAGCGGGAGCGACGCAGTATTTT. This translates into CSAGPGLAGATQYF.

The V gene is TRBV5-1, the J gene TRBJ2-3; D gene ambiguous. From germline, CDR1 is SGHRS and CDR2 YFSETQ. Trimming pared 3 bases from V and 0 bases from J, leaving 5 bases between. This CDR3 region has 13 residues. CDR3 DNA: TGCGCCAGCAGCTCAGAAAGCACAGATACGCAGTATTTT. Its translation: CASSSESTDTQYF. The full variable domain, completed using reference TRBV5-1 and TRBJ2-3, is KAGVTQTPRYLIKTRGQQVTLSCSPISGHRSVSWYQQTPGQGLQFLFEYFSETQRNKGNFPGRFSGRQFSNSRSEMNVSTLELGDSALYLCASSSESTDTQYFGPGTRLTVL.

By share of the sample, this clonotype is medium-sized. The V call is TRBV12-3 or TRBV12-4, the J call TRBJ2-3; 8 positions agree with TRBD1. CDR3 length: 15 amino acids. Germline trimming cut 6 bases from V and 2 bases from J; bases unmatched to any gene: 7. The CDR3 spells CASSPRQGNTDTQYF. The CDR3 nucleotides read TGTGCCAGCAGCCCTCGACAGGGGAACACAGATACGCAGTATTTT.

This clonotype was observed many times. The rearrangement joins TRBV7-2 to TRBJ2-1, with D maybe TRBD2 (5 bases). Germline CDR1 is SGHTA and CDR2 is FQGNSA. This CDR3 is built from 15 residues. Trimming removed 3 bases at V and 0 bases at J, with 9 bases between. Here the CDR3 reads CASSFLADSYNEQFF. Written as DNA, the CDR3 is TGTGCCAGCAGCTTCCTAGCAGACTCCTACAATGAGCAGTTCTTC.